This entry lists 26 T cell receptor beta chains sequenced from one sample in a study of T cells expressing NK-cell markers. Each CDR3 protein gets one entry in TCRdb, which reprocessed the 5' RACE reads and gives no DNA. The sample spans roughly 390,000 distinct CDR3 sequences; the ten largest clones claim roughly a tenth. The sample comprised blood T cells: a sorted CD56 or NKG2C T cell subset, CD4+ or CD8+ T cells, or bulk PBMC T cells (not recorded which). These receptor sequences come from a woman aged 45-65 years in good health.

The rearrangement joins TRBV5-6 to TRBJ2-1. This CDR3 region has 14 residues. CDR1 is SGHDT, CDR2 YYEEEE, per germline. This CDR3 reads CASSFWDSYNEQFF. The full variable domain, its missing parts supplied by reference TRBV5-6 and TRBJ2-1, is DAGVTQSPTHLIKTRGQQVTLRCSPKSGHDTVSWYQQALGQGPQFIFQYYEEEERQRGNFPDRFSGHQFPNYSSELNVNALLLGDSALYLCASSFWDSYNEQFFGPGTRLTVL.

This chain uses TRBV27 with TRBJ2-7; no DNA is available, so the TRBD2 call from TCRdb remains unchecked. The CDR3 is made up of 14 amino acids. Germline lookup yields CDR1 MNHEY and CDR2 SMNVEV (reference sequence). CDR3 protein: CASPSAGKSNEQYF.

The chain employs TRBV15 and TRBJ1-4. Germline loops: CDR1 LNHNV, CDR2 YYDKDF (reference sequence). The CDR3 totals 14 residues. This CDR3 is CATSREEGREKLFF.

The J gene is TRBJ2-1, the V gene TRBV12-3 or TRBV12-4. CDR3 length: 12 amino acids. CDR3 residues: CASTGIGGFEFF.

This sequence joins TRBV19 and TRBJ2-7; TCRdb calls TRBD1, which cannot be checked without DNA. The CDR3 covers 13 residues. CDR1 and CDR2 (germline): LNHDA, SQIVND (reference sequence). CDR3 sequence: CASSIVGAYEQYF.

The chain employs TRBV7-8 and TRBJ1-5. The CDR3 is made up of 15 amino acids. Germline CDR1 and CDR2: SGHVS and FQNEAQ. This CDR3 is CASSLVVTRDQPQHF. The variable domain in full, with the rest retrieved from reference TRBV7-8 and TRBJ1-5, is GAGVSQSPRYKVAKRGQDVALRCDPISGHVSLFWYQQALGQGPEFLTYFQNEAQLDKSGLPSDRFFAERPEGSVSTLKIQRTQQEDSAVYLCASSLVVTRDQPQHFGDGTRLSIL.

The CDR3 spells CAISEAGRETQYF. The chain couples TRBV10-3 to TRBJ2-5; checking the TCRdb D call of TRBD1 is not possible without DNA. CDR3 size: 13 residues. Germline CDR1 and CDR2: ENHRY and SYGVKD.

The chain has TRBV10-3 and TRBJ2-5; there is no DNA to check the TCRdb D call of TRBD2. This CDR3 region has 12 residues. CDR1 and CDR2 from the germline V gene are ENHRY and SYGVKD. The chain's CDR3 is CAIRPEGGTQYF.

The chain is built from TRBV20-1 and TRBJ2-1; TCRdb's D gene call, TRBD1, goes unchecked for lack of DNA. The CDR3 sequence is 14 residues long. Germline CDR1 is DFQATT and CDR2 is SNEGSKA (reference sequence). The CDR3 loop is CSAPPSGGSDEQFF.

V gene TRBV4-1 combines with J gene TRBJ1-1. Germline loops: CDR1 MGHRA, CDR2 YSYEKL. The CDR3 runs 15 residues. CDR3 sequence reads: CASSPLNRGNTEAFF.

J is TRBJ2-7 and V is TRBV10-3. The V gene's germline CDR1 is ENHRY and CDR2 SYGVKD. This CDR3 is 14 amino acids long. The CDR3 protein is CAISESTAGDEQYF.

The V gene is TRBV3-1, the J gene TRBJ2-3; TCRdb's D call of TRBD2 is untestable without DNA. CDR3 length equals 14 residues. Germline CDR1 and CDR2: LGHDT and YNNKEL (reference sequence). The chain's CDR3 is CASSPGTSGSSQYF.

V is TRBV20-1 and J is TRBJ2-2; the D gene TCRdb calls, TRBD2, cannot be checked with no DNA. CDR1 is DFQATT, CDR2 SNEGSKA, per germline (reference sequence). CDR3 length equals 15 residues. CDR3: CSAIPGTSISGELFF.

This chain connects TRBV15 to TRBJ1-2; the TCRdb call, TRBD1, lacks DNA for checking. The CDR3 contains 14 residues. Germline loops: CDR1 LNHNV, CDR2 YYDKDF (reference sequence). The CDR3 sequence is CATSRDIRGVGYTF.

V and J are TRBV19 and TRBJ2-1; TCRdb returns TRBD1, unconfirmable since there is no DNA. The CDR3 contains 14 residues. In germline, CDR1 is LNHDA, CDR2 SQIVND (reference sequence). This chain's CDR3 is CASRPLFRADEQFF.

The chain joins TRBV27 to TRBJ2-1; TCRdb calls TRBD1, which cannot be checked without DNA. The germline V gene encodes CDR1 MNHEY and CDR2 SMNVEV (reference sequence). This CDR3 region has 13 residues. CDR3 sequence reads: CATYGARINEQFF.

The chain carries TRBV12-3 or TRBV12-4 and TRBJ2-1; there is no DNA to check the TCRdb D call of TRBD1. This CDR3 comprises 14 residues. CDR3 protein: CASSLDAGGVEQFF.

The chain combines TRBV11-2 with TRBJ2-7; TCRdb's assignment of TRBD1 cannot be checked, as there is no DNA. The length of the CDR3 is 15 residues. Germline V gives CDR1 SGHAT, CDR2 FQNNGV. The chain's CDR3 is CASSLLGVSSYEQYF.

The V call is TRBV5-1, the J call TRBJ2-3; checking the TCRdb D call of TRBD1 is not possible without DNA. CDR1 and CDR2 from the germline V gene are SGHRS and YFSETQ. This CDR3 is built from 15 residues. This CDR3 reads CASSVDPGDTDTQYF.

This chain joins TRBV12-3 or TRBV12-4 and TRBJ1-1; TCRdb's D gene call, TRBD1, goes unchecked for lack of DNA. The CDR3 extends over 16 amino acids. The CDR3 region is CASSLGGGHGNTEAFF.

This chain joins TRBV5-4 and TRBJ2-5. There are 14 residues in the CDR3. Germline lookup yields CDR1 SGHNT and CDR2 YYREEE (reference sequence). CDR3 residues: CASSLSGPLGTQYF.

J is TRBJ2-1 and V is TRBV9; there is no DNA to check the TCRdb D call of TRBD1. CDR1 is SGDLS and CDR2 is YYNGEE in the germline V gene. CDR3 length: 12 residues. Here the CDR3 reads CASSMTGYEQFF. Looking up the rest from reference TRBV9 and TRBJ2-1 gives the full variable domain: DSGVTQTPKHLITATGQRVTLRCSPRSGDLSVYWYQQSLDQGLQFLIQYYNGEERAKGNILERFSAQQFPDLHSELNLSSLELGDSALYFCASSMTGYEQFFGPGTRLTVL.

The genes are TRBV28 and TRBJ1-2. The CDR3 is 11 residues long. Per germline, CDR1 MDHEN and CDR2 SYDVKM. The CDR3 loop reads CASTVADGYTF.

The J gene is TRBJ2-2, the V gene TRBV10-1; the TCRdb call, TRBD1, lacks DNA for checking. Germline CDR1 reads WNHNN; CDR2 reads SYGVQD (reference sequence). This CDR3 region has 15 residues. The CDR3: CASSGVEGQTGELFF.

V gene TRBV9 combines with J gene TRBJ2-3; the D call from TCRdb, TRBD2, cannot be confirmed without DNA. Germline V CDR1 and CDR2: SGDLS, YYNGEE. The CDR3 runs to 16 residues. This CDR3 reads CASSATSGREADTQYF. The complete variable domain, with remaining parts taken from reference TRBV9 and TRBJ2-3, reads DSGVTQTPKHLITATGQRVTLRCSPRSGDLSVYWYQQSLDQGLQFLIQYYNGEERAKGNILERFSAQQFPDLHSELNLSSLELGDSALYFCASSATSGREADTQYFGPGTRLTVL.

The V gene is TRBV12-3 or TRBV12-4, the J gene TRBJ1-4; TCRdb designates TRBD1, a call that cannot be tested without DNA. This CDR3 comprises 14 residues. CDR3 protein: CASSLQGAGEKLFF.